The 8 T cell receptor beta chains reported below all come from one sample, sequenced in a study of regulatory T cells in long-lasting Graves disease. CDR3 regions were amplified by Arm-PCR using iRepertoire HTBI primers to build TCR beta libraries. TCRdb ran MiXCR on the multiplex PCR reads and lists one entry per CDR3 protein. This sample carries 350,000 to 450,000 distinct CDR3 sequences, 21% of them seen once, and the ten largest clones take 13% to 15%. Time point reported: persistent/refractory GD, antithyroid drugs over 5 years with positive TRAb. Preparation of the TCR library used RNA extracted from PBMCs. The starting material was peripheral blood mononuclear cells (PBMCs), obtained when the disease was refractory, from a patient treated with antithyroid drugs. Receptor source: a female donor with Graves disease.

This clonotype showed up just a few times. This rearrangement joins TRBV29-1 to TRBJ1-2; TRBD1 is a possible D gene (5 bases). The CDR3 is 13 residues long. V was pared by 3 bases and J by 1 base, with 9 bases between. Germline V CDR1 and CDR2: SQVTM, ANQGSEA. CDR3 region: CSVDQGYNYGYTF. CDR3 bases: TGCAGCGTTGACCAGGGTTATAACTATGGCTACACCTTC.

J is TRBJ1-5 and V is TRBV19; TRBD1 matches 7 bases. V shed 10 bases, J shed 8 bases, and the junction held 23 bases outside the gene matches. CDR3 length equals 17 residues. Germline CDR1 reads LNHDA; CDR2 reads SQIVND (reference sequence). CDR3 sequence: CATPTAPPGTAWEPQHF. For the CDR3, the DNA is TGTGCCACCCCAACCGCCCCCCCTGGGACAGCCTGGGAGCCCCAGCATTTT.

This clonotype appeared many times. J is TRBJ2-1 and V is TRBV28; TRBD2 might be the D (6 bases). CDR3 size: 15 residues. The germline gives CDR1 MDHEN, CDR2 SYDVKM. Trimming pared 7 bases from V and 1 base from J, leaving 14 bases between. CDR3 coding DNA: TGTGCCAGCACGGAGGGATGGGAATCCTACAATGAGCAGTTCTTC. Its protein is CASTEGWESYNEQFF.

This clonotype was picked up one time. One base away lies a much larger clone, so this may be a sequencing read error. This sequence joins TRBV27 and TRBJ1-6; a weak D match, TRBD1 (5 bases). The CDR3 length is 13 residues. Per germline, CDR1 MNHEY and CDR2 SMNVEV (reference sequence). The CDR3 reads CASSLPPGTKGFF. The CDR3 DNA sequence: TGTGCCAGCAGTTTACCGCCGGGGACCAAGGGGTTCTTT.

This clonotype was observed a handful of times. The V and J genes are TRBV7-2 and TRBJ1-3; D is undetermined. The CDR3 totals 16 residues. The germline V gene has CDR1 SGHTA and CDR2 FQGNSA. V shed 5 bases and J shed 1 base, with 15 bases lying between them. The DNA of the CDR3 is TGTGCCAGCAGCCCCGGAGATGGTAGTTCTGGAAACACCATATATTTT. It translates to CASSPGDGSSGNTIYF.

This clonotype was detected ten times or more. This chain uses TRBV2 with TRBJ1-5; D perhaps matches TRBD1 (6 bases). Germline V CDR1 and CDR2: SNHLY, FYNNEI. Trimming took off 7 bases at V and 0 bases at J, with 7 bases between the two ends. This CDR3 comprises 13 residues. The CDR3 protein is CASKGDSNQPQHF. Here the CDR3 DNA reads TGTGCCAGCAAGGGGGATAGCAATCAGCCCCAGCATTTT.

This chain connects TRBV7-9 to TRBJ2-7; 14 bases align to TRBD2. Per germline, CDR1 SEHNR and CDR2 FQNEAQ (reference sequence). This CDR3 has 20 amino acids. V was clipped by 3 bases and J by 0 bases; unmatched bases: 13. The CDR3 loop is CASSLSLSGTSGSPSYEQYF. The DNA for the CDR3 is TGTGCCAGCAGCTTGTCCCTCTCCGGGACTAGCGGGAGCCCCTCCTACGAGCAGTACTTC.

The genes are TRBV11-3 and TRBJ1-5, with TRBD1 matching 9 bases. CDR3 size: 13 residues. V lost 5 bases to trimming and J lost 9 bases; unmatched junction nucleotides: 5. The germline V gene has CDR1 SGHNT and CDR2 YENEEA. This CDR3 reads CASSRDRVGPQHF. The CDR3 nucleotides are TGTGCCAGCAGCCGGGACAGGGTGGGGCCCCAGCATTTT.